Detailed here is one T cell receptor beta chain. No antigen is known for it. From 15-18 subjects, each sequencing run yielded over 180 million TCR-beta sequences. MiXCR, run by TCRdb on the 5' RACE reads, gives a single entry per CDR3 protein. The sample records 55,000 to 65,000 distinct CDR3 sequences, more than 9.5% being singletons. This CDR3 contains 15 residues. The germline V gene has CDR1 MGHRA and CDR2 YSYEKL. With 2 bases removed from V and 1 base from J, the gap between germline ends came to 12 bases. The sample belongs to a study of neurological immune-mediated disorders. Whole-study results and caveats: No CDR3 amino acid sequences were shared by expanded clones across subjects, suggesting private repertoires in all groups.

This chain joins TRBV4-1 and TRBJ2-7; D may be TRBD2 (6 bases). Sequences were obtained from PBMCs. The receptor comes from an older woman with HTLV-1-associated myelopathy (HAM/TSP). CDR3 sequence reads: CASSQIRTKSYEQYF. DNA for the CDR3: TGCGCCAGCAGCCAAATCCGGACTAAATCCTACGAGCAGTACTTC.